The 9 T cell receptor beta chains given below trace back to one sample, sequenced in a study of Ad26.COV2.S vaccination and SARS-CoV-2 variants. As for treatment: 15 to 20 received Ad26.COV2.S at low or high dose, single or two shots; 5 received placebo; per-sample allocation not given. Samples came from day 63 after the first vaccine or placebo injection. TCRdb keeps only in-frame clones here, not all; method: immunoSEQ multiplex PCR. Of around 340,000 clones listed, around 88% are singletons. Sequences were derived from peripheral blood, sampled in a trial of Ad26.COV2.S vaccine versus placebo. Receptors originate from a person between 18 and 60 years old who received the Ad26.COV2.S COVID-19 vaccine or a placebo.

The V call is TRBV11-2, the J call TRBJ2-3, with D possibly matching TRBD2 (6 bases). This CDR3 is 16 amino acids long. The V end lost 0 bases, the J end lost 0 bases, and 10 bases lay between the germline ends. Germline assignment: CDR1 SGHAT and CDR2 FQNNGV. CDR3: CASSLDVGTSTDTQYF. Written as DNA, the CDR3 is TGTGCCAGCAGCTTAGATGTGGGGACTAGCACAGATACGCAGTATTTT.

This rearrangement joins TRBV7-3 to TRBJ2-5; D is tentatively TRBD1 or TRBD2 (5 bases each). Germline CDR1 SGHTA, CDR2 FQGTGA. The CDR3 is made up of 15 amino acids. V lost 5 bases and J lost 1, with 14 bases in between. CDR3 loop: CASSLRGGRQETQYF. The CDR3 region has the DNA TGTGCCAGCAGCCTCCGGGGCGGCCGCCAAGAGACCCAGTACTTC.

The chain employs TRBV5-1 and TRBJ2-1, with D hard to call. The CDR3 runs to 14 residues. Trimming shortened V by 6 bases and J by 8 bases, and 18 bases separated the two germline ends. CDR1 is SGHRS, CDR2 YFSETQ, per germline. The CDR3 DNA sequence: TGCGCCAGCACAAAAGGGCCCTCGTCGGATGAGCAGTTCTTC. This encodes CASTKGPSSDEQFF.

This clone was seen a few times. The chain carries TRBV6-2 or TRBV6-3 and TRBJ1-1; the D is unclear. The germline CDR1 and CDR2 sequences are MNHEY and SVGEGT. Trimming shortened V by 5 bases and J by 6 bases, and 13 bases separated the two germline ends. The CDR3 has 13 residues. The CDR3 sequence: CASSTTMSPEAFF. DNA of the CDR3: TGTGCCAGCAGTACTACCATGAGCCCTGAAGCTTTCTTT.

This chain connects TRBV28 to TRBJ1-5, with a possible D match to TRBD1 (5 bases). Germline V gives CDR1 MDHEN, CDR2 SYDVKM. This CDR3 spans 12 amino acids. The V gene lost 8 bases and the J gene lost 1 base, with 6 bases spanning the gap. As DNA, the CDR3 is TGTGCCAGCCGGGACAGCAATCAGCCCCAGCATTTT. Protein: CASRDSNQPQHF.

A single count supports this clone. This rearrangement joins TRBV6-1 to TRBJ1-2; D is undetermined. The CDR3 spans 15 residues. Trimming removed 2 bases from V and 5 bases from J, with 15 bases in between. Germline CDR1 reads MNHNS; CDR2 reads SASEGT. The CDR3 DNA follows: TGTGCCAGCAGTGAACGAGGACGGGGAGGGTATGGCTACACCTTC. It encodes CASSERGRGGYGYTF.

This rearrangement joins TRBV28 to TRBJ2-7; D gene uncertain. The CDR3 covers 15 residues. Germline V gives CDR1 MDHEN, CDR2 SYDVKM. V was cut by 3 bases and J by 2 bases, with 14 bases left in between. For the CDR3, the DNA is TGTGCCAGCAGTTTCGGCAGCTCTGCCACCTACGAGCAGTACTTC. This codes for CASSFGSSATYEQYF.

The chain has TRBV6-5 and TRBJ2-5; TRBD2 is a possible D gene (5 bases). Between the trimmed V and J ends, which lost 5 bases and 2 bases, there was a span of 12 bases. Germline V gene lookup returns CDR1 MNHEY and CDR2 SVGAGI. The CDR3 contains 14 residues. The chain's CDR3 is CASSPGIIQETQYF. The CDR3, as DNA: TGTGCCAGCAGTCCCGGGATCATACAAGAGACCCAGTACTTC.

The V call is TRBV24-1, the J call TRBJ2-1; D remains ambiguous. From germline, CDR1 is KGHDR and CDR2 SFDVKD. The CDR3 length is 13 residues. The germline V and J ends were trimmed by 4 bases and 5 bases, with 8 bases remaining between them. Here the CDR3 DNA reads TGTGCCACCAGTGACCCCCTGGACAATGAGCAGTTCTTC. Amino acid sequence: CATSDPLDNEQFF.